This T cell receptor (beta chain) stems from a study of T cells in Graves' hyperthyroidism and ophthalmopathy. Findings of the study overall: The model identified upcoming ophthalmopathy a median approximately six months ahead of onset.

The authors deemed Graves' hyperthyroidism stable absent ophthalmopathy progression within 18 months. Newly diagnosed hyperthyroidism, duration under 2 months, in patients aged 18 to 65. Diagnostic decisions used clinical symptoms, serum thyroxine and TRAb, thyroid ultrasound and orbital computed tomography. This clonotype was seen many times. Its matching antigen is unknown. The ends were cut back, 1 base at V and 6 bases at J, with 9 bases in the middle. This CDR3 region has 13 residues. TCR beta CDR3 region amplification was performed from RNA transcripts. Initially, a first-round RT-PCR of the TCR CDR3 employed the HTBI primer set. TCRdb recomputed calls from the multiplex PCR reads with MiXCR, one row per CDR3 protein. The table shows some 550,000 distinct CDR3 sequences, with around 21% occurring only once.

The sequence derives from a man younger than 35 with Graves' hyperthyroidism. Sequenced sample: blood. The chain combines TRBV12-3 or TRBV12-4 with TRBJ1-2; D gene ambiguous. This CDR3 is CASSLGIFDGYTF. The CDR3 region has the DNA TGTGCCAGCAGTTTAGGGATCTTCGATGGCTACACCTTC.